This T cell receptor beta chain was recorded in a study of shared clonotypes between healthy human individuals. About the study: The study used three CD4 naive, three CD4 memory, two CD8 naive and one CD8 memory plate per donor. Broader study findings: The researchers took only blood, and tissue repertoires probably look different.

Assay: immunoSEQ multiplex PCR; the TCRdb copy retains only in-frame clones and omits some. Altogether some 2,400,000 clones are present, approximately 96% being singletons, with the ten largest covering around 0.13%. A single count supports this clone. What it recognizes is unknown. The study separated CD4+ cells into CD45RA+ naive and CD45RA-negative memory subsets. The sample was naive CD4+ T cells sorted from blood. The subset denotes: CD45RA+ positively selected. The clonotype comes from a man aged 18 to 30 in good health.

The CDR3 is CASSFQSGGIRGGLFF. In nucleotides, the CDR3 is TGTGCCAGCAGCTTCCAATCGGGCGGAATTCGGGGCGGGCTGTTTTTT. The V gene is TRBV7-2, the J gene TRBJ2-2; tentatively, D is TRBD1 or TRBD2 (5 bases each). V gave up 3 bases and J gave up 13 bases, with 24 bases separating them. CDR3 length: 16 residues. CDR1 is SGHTA, CDR2 FQGNSA, per germline.